The 5 T cell receptor beta chains given below trace back to one sample, sequenced in a study of OX40 agonist ivuxolimab in advanced cancers. To prepare the library, the immunoSEQ multiplex PCR assay was applied. The clones in this table, taken by TCRdb from immuneACCESS, are in-frame only. Not every clone is retained; where verified, under half of the shortfall comes from an unresolved V gene, and the cause of the rest is unknown. Here the sample has around 53,000 clones; more than 75% occur a single time. The biggest ten clones account for around 2.5% of the sample. Source: CD4+ or CD8+ T cells sorted from blood, taken in a trial of the OX40 agonist ivuxolimab. These TCRs come from an adult with an advanced solid tumor such as melanoma, head and neck, liver or kidney cancer.

This clone has just a few counts. CDR3 residues: CASSIRGLNTEAFF. CDR3 nucleotide sequence: TGTGCCAGTAGTATAAGGGGACTGAACACTGAAGCTTTCTTT. J is TRBJ1-1 and V is TRBV19; TRBD1 might be the D (5 bases). This CDR3 has 14 residues. CDR1 is LNHDA, CDR2 SQIVND, per germline (reference sequence). V dropped 2 bases and J dropped 0 bases, with 7 bases sitting between them. The full variable domain, its missing parts supplied by reference TRBV19 and TRBJ1-1, is DGGITQSPKYLFRKEGQNVTLSCEQNLNHDAMYWYRQDPGQGLRLIYYSQIVNDFQKGDIAEGYSVSREKKESFPLTVTSAQKNPTAFYLCASSIRGLNTEAFFGQGTRLTVV.

The genes are TRBV5-1 and TRBJ1-2; 7 bases align to TRBD1. The CDR3 loop spans 16 amino acids. J lost 2 bases, V lost 4 bases, and 11 bases had no gene match. Germline V gene lookup returns CDR1 SGHRS and CDR2 YFSETQ. CDR3 sequence reads: CASSRSSGTENYGYTF. DNA for the CDR3: TGCGCCAGCAGCCGTAGCTCCGGGACAGAAAACTATGGCTACACCTTC.

The CDR3 DNA reads as TGTGCCAGCAGCCCCAGCGGGAGAACAGATACGCAGTATTTT. Its translation: CASSPSGRTDTQYF. This chain uses TRBV7-6 with TRBJ2-3, with 8 bases identical to TRBD2. Trimming removed 5 bases from V and 3 bases from J; junction bases left unmatched: 4. The CDR3 runs to 14 residues. CDR1 is SGHVS and CDR2 is FNYEAQ in the germline V gene.

The chain is built from TRBV6-1 and TRBJ2-1, with no clear D. CDR1 is MNHNS, CDR2 SASEGT, per germline. V was clipped by 7 bases and J by 0 bases, with 10 bases between them. The CDR3 consists of 14 residues. The CDR3 region is CASTGSYSYNEQFF. In nucleotides, the CDR3 is TGTGCCAGCACGGGCAGCTACTCCTACAATGAGCAGTTCTTC.

This chain links TRBV6-5 with TRBJ2-2; a weak D match, TRBD1 (6 bases). The V and J ends lost 5 bases and 5 bases respectively, with 15 bases between them. The CDR3 loop spans 15 amino acids. CDR1 is MNHEY and CDR2 is SVGAGI in the germline V gene. CDR3 region: CASSPGTGRTGELFF. The CDR3 nucleotides are TGTGCCAGCAGTCCCGGAACAGGGCGTACCGGGGAGCTGTTTTTT.